The clone carrying this T cell receptor (beta chain) was counted a few times. The CDR3 runs to 15 residues. Trimming cost V 0 bases and J 9 bases, with 16 bases left between them. CDR1 and CDR2 from the germline V gene are SGHRS and YFSETQ. This sample is drawn from a study of blood T cells in healthy people across ages. Primed by a sample-barcoded 5' primer and a J-beta primer mix, a second PCR proceeded for roughly 6 to 12 cycles. TCRdb fed the 5' RACE reads into MiXCR, producing one record per CDR3 protein. The sample lists 1.5 million to 2 million distinct CDR3 sequences, about 49% occurring once.

The specimen sequenced was blood. This sequence joins TRBV5-1 and TRBJ2-1; D gene ambiguous. This receptor was taken from a woman aged 40 to 50 in good health. Here the CDR3 reads CASSLEGGSRSEQFF. The CDR3 DNA reads as TGCGCCAGCAGCTTGGAGGGTGGGTCGAGGAGTGAGCAGTTCTTC.